The clone carrying this T cell receptor beta chain was counted between two and nine times. Its matching antigen is unknown. Primers used in a second PCR of roughly 6 to 12 cycles were a sample-barcoded 5' primer and a J-beta primer mix. TCRdb processed the 5' RACE reads anew with MiXCR; each CDR3 protein has one entry. Of 650,000 to 800,000 distinct CDR3 sequences listed, roughly 44% are singletons. This specimen comes from a study of blood T cells in healthy people across ages. Findings and limits, study-wide: Whereas aged donors had fewer naive CD4+ cells, long-lived donors had more of them and higher diversity.

V lost 3 bases and J 5 bases, leaving 8 bases between the germline ends. CDR1 is DFQATT, CDR2 SNEGSKA, per germline (reference sequence). CDR3 length equals 11 residues. This receptor was taken from a man aged 60 to 69 in good health. V usage is TRBV20-1 and J usage is TRBJ2-7, with unresolved D. The material sequenced was blood. The CDR3 nucleotides read TGCAGTGCTAGGCCAGCGAACGAGCAGTACTTC. Protein: CSARPANEQYF.